The 31 T cell receptor beta chains in this list originate from one sample, sequenced in a study of T cell changes during pregnancy in multiple sclerosis (dated by TCRdb to the late 2010s). Library preparation employed the immunoSEQ multiplex PCR assay. The table comes from immuneACCESS by way of TCRdb, which keeps in-frame sequences with V and J called. Part of the clones is missing from these tables; in studies checked, under half for an unresolved V gene and the rest for unknown reasons. This sample lists approximately 50,000 clones; 92% were detected once. The ten largest clones represent about 0.4% of the sample. Specimen: CD4+ T cells from peripheral blood mononuclear cells, collected after pregnancy. The receptors stem from a female donor with multiple sclerosis, enrolled in a pregnancy study.

The gene calls are TRBV7-6 and TRBJ2-7; TRBD2 matches 12 bases. The CDR3 runs to 15 residues. Germline assignment: CDR1 SGHVS and CDR2 FNYEAQ. With V trimmed by 1 base and J by 3 bases, 1 base remained unmatched. As DNA, the CDR3 is TGTGCCAGCAGCTTAGGGACTAGCGGGATCTACGAGCAGTACTTC. Its translation is CASSLGTSGIYEQYF.

The gene calls are TRBV11-2 and TRBJ1-1; 7 nucleotides align to TRBD1. The CDR3 has 16 residues. With V trimmed by 5 bases and J by 0 bases, 9 bases remained unmatched. Germline loops: CDR1 SGHAT, CDR2 FQNNGV. The CDR3 protein is CASSPHRGPMNTEAFF. CDR3 DNA: TGTGCCAGCAGCCCCCACAGGGGCCCTATGAACACTGAAGCTTTCTTT.

The gene calls are TRBV18 and TRBJ2-7; 10 nucleotides agree with TRBD1. Germline V lookup: CDR1 KGHSH, CDR2 LQKENI. CDR3 size: 16 residues. The V and J ends lost 3 bases and 2 bases, in that order; junction bases with no gene match: 7. CDR3 DNA: TGTGCCAGCTCACCCTCCAGTGGGACAGGGGCCTACGAGCAGTACTTC. Its protein product is CASSPSSGTGAYEQYF.

This chain uses TRBV11-2 with TRBJ1-1; 7 bases line up with TRBD1. The CDR3 has 15 residues. The ends lost 2 bases at V and 1 base at J; junction bases unmatched: 4. Germline assignment: CDR1 SGHAT and CDR2 FQNNGV. CDR3 residues: CASSLTGTANTEAFF. The DNA for the CDR3 is TGTGCCAGCAGCTTAACTGGGACAGCGAACACTGAAGCTTTCTTT.

The CDR3 reads CASDDPQGPYGYTF. The CDR3, as DNA: TGTGCCAGCGACGACCCACAGGGACCGTACGGCTACACCTTC. The chain recombines TRBV19 with TRBJ1-2; weak D call: TRBD1 (6 bases). Germline loops: CDR1 LNHDA, CDR2 SQIVND (reference sequence). This CDR3 spans 14 amino acids. V lost 9 bases and J lost 8, with 22 bases in between.

The V call is TRBV4-1, the J call TRBJ2-7; 10 bases are shared with TRBD1. The CDR3 is made up of 16 amino acids. Per germline, CDR1 MGHRA and CDR2 YSYEKL. Trimming cost V 4 bases and J 5 bases; bases outside gene matches: 11. The CDR3 region is CASSLKGGTGVHEQYF. CDR3 DNA: TGCGCCAGCAGCCTAAAGGGGGGGACAGGGGTCCACGAGCAGTACTTC.

The chain employs TRBV18 and TRBJ2-7; the D gene is possibly TRBD1 (5 bases). Trimming removed 2 bases at V and 5 bases at J, with 19 bases between. The CDR3 runs 16 residues. Germline V gene lookup returns CDR1 KGHSH and CDR2 LQKENI. CDR3 DNA: TGTGCCAGCTCACCAAGGGGTCAGGTGGTCTCGAACGAGCAGTACTTC. Translation: CASSPRGQVVSNEQYF.

The rearrangement uses TRBV15 and TRBJ1-4; D gene unclear. The germline CDR1 and CDR2 sequences are LNHNV and YYDKDF (reference sequence). The CDR3 is made up of 12 amino acids. The V end lost 5 bases, the J end lost 3 bases, and 4 bases lay between the germline ends. The CDR3 bases are TGTGCCACCAGCGCGCCTAATGAAAAACTGTTTTTT. Its protein is CATSAPNEKLFF.

V and J are TRBV30 and TRBJ2-7; D is possibly TRBD2 (6 bases). This CDR3 is built from 12 residues. The germline V and J ends were trimmed by 2 bases and 3 bases, with 8 bases remaining between them. From germline, CDR1 is GTSNPN and CDR2 SVGIG (reference sequence). The CDR3 loop is CAWSRGVYEQYF. As DNA, the CDR3 is TGTGCCTGGAGTCGCGGGGTCTACGAGCAGTACTTC.

V and J are TRBV30 and TRBJ2-7, with D unresolved. In germline, CDR1 is GTSNPN, CDR2 SVGIG (reference sequence). The germline V and J ends were trimmed by 3 bases and 2 bases, with 11 bases remaining between them. This CDR3 is built from 13 residues. The CDR3 loop reads CAWRAPGPYEQYF. Here the CDR3 DNA reads TGTGCCTGGAGGGCCCCAGGCCCCTACGAGCAGTACTTC.

The chain links TRBV12-2 to TRBJ2-5; the D call TRBD2 from the table was never checked on the DNA. TRBV12-2 constitutes a pseudogene. The CDR3 has 17 amino acids. CDR3 nucleotide sequence: TGTGCAAGTCGCTTAGAAACTAGCGGAGTATTCCAAGAGACCCAGTACTTC. It translates to CASRLETSGVFQETQYF.

The chain uses TRBV6-6 and TRBJ1-5; D is unclear. The V and J ends lost 7 bases and 7 bases respectively, with 11 bases between them. Per the germline V gene, CDR1 is MNHNY and CDR2 is SVGAGI (reference sequence). This CDR3 has 12 amino acids. The CDR3 nucleotides are TGTGCCAGCAATGCGAGGAACCAGCCCCAGCATTTT. This translates into CASNARNQPQHF.

The V gene is TRBV6-5, the J gene TRBJ1-1; D not resolved. CDR1 and CDR2 from the germline V gene are MNHEY and SVGAGI. Trimming stripped 7 bases from V and 1 base from J, with 7 bases between. This CDR3 has 12 residues. Here the CDR3 reads CASTSRNTEAFF. The CDR3 DNA reads as TGTGCCAGCACTAGCAGGAACACTGAAGCTTTCTTT.

J is TRBJ2-1 and V is TRBV7-6, with 7 bases lining up with TRBD2. This CDR3 region has 16 residues. Per the germline V gene, CDR1 is SGHVS and CDR2 is FNYEAQ. With V trimmed by 2 bases and J by 6 bases, 10 bases remained unmatched. The CDR3 coding sequence is TGTGCCAGCAGCTTAAGGAACAGCGGGGCTTCCAATGAGCAGTTCTTC. Translating it yields CASSLRNSGASNEQFF.

This sequence joins TRBV25-1 and TRBJ2-7, with D perhaps matching TRBD1 (5 bases). Germline V gene sequence: CDR1 MGHDK, CDR2 SYGVNS. V lost 3 bases and J 3 bases, leaving 15 bases between the germline ends. This CDR3 has 15 amino acids. The CDR3, as DNA: TGTGCCAGCAGTGATTGGGTCAGGGAAGGCTACGAGCAGTACTTC. Protein product: CASSDWVREGYEQYF.

This chain uses TRBV6-1 with TRBJ1-3, with no clear D. Germline CDR1 and CDR2: MNHNS and SASEGT. Trimming shortened V by 0 bases and J by 4 bases, and 7 bases separated the two germline ends. The CDR3 spans 14 residues. In DNA, the CDR3 is TGTGCCAGCAGTGAAGCGTTCAGGGGAAACACCATATATTTT. Its translation is CASSEAFRGNTIYF.

This clone turned up a few times. The chain combines TRBV7-5 with TRBJ2-7; the table gives TRBD1 as D, unverified against the DNA. TRBV7-5 is labeled a pseudogene. This CDR3 is 13 amino acids long. The CDR3 nucleotides are TGTGTCAGAAGCTTGGACAGGGCCTACGAGCAGTACTTC. Translating gives CVRSLDRAYEQYF.

Only a few counts were recorded for this clone. V gene TRBV5-4 combines with J gene TRBJ1-1; tentative D call: TRBD1 (5 bases). With 1 base removed from V and 3 bases from J, the gap between germline ends came to 10 bases. The CDR3 consists of 14 residues. Germline V CDR1 and CDR2: SGHNT, YYREEE (reference sequence). CDR3 loop: CASSLRQKDTEAFF. The CDR3 DNA reads as TGTGCCAGCAGCTTGAGACAGAAGGACACTGAAGCTTTCTTT. Together with reference TRBV5-4 and TRBJ1-1, the CDR3 gives the full variable domain: ETGVTQSPTHLIKTRGQQVTLRCSSQSGHNTVSWYQQALGQGPQFIFQYYREEENGRGNFPPRFSGLQFPNYSSELNVNALELDDSALYLCASSLRQKDTEAFFGQGTRLTVV.

The chain has TRBV7-7 and TRBJ1-1; tentative D call: TRBD1 (6 bases). There are 13 residues in the CDR3. Germline V gene lookup returns CDR1 SSHAT and CDR2 FNYEAQ (reference sequence). V shed 8 bases and J shed 5 bases, with 15 bases lying between them. CDR3 protein: CASARYRETEAFF. As DNA, the CDR3 is TGTGCCAGCGCCCGTTACAGGGAAACTGAAGCTTTCTTT.

As to this clone: A junction boundary mismatches the germline segment, possibly from a read error. The chain recombines TRBV7-9 with TRBJ2-5; TRBD1 matches at 10 bases. Germline CDR1 reads SEHNR; CDR2 reads FQNEAQ (reference sequence). The CDR3 spans 11 residues. This chain's CDR3 is CASSLGQGLNF. The CDR3 DNA reads TGTGCCAGCAGCTTGGGACAGGGGCTCAACTTC.

The chain carries TRBV5-6 and TRBJ2-1, with TRBD1 matching over 7 bases. Germline loops: CDR1 SGHDT, CDR2 YYEEEE. This CDR3 is built from 16 residues. Trimming took 0 bases from V and 9 from J; bases not matched to a gene: 12. The CDR3 is CASSLDPRGYIGEQFF. The CDR3 DNA reads as TGTGCCAGCAGCTTGGACCCCAGGGGGTATATAGGTGAGCAGTTCTTC.

The genes are TRBV4-3 and TRBJ2-1; possibly TRBD2 for D (6 bases). The CDR3 consists of 15 residues. Germline assignment: CDR1 LGHNA and CDR2 YSLEER. V was trimmed by 1 base and J by 8 bases, leaving 15 bases between them. CDR3 region: CASSQVAGPGYEQFF. In DNA form, the CDR3 reads TGCGCCAGCAGCCAAGTGGCGGGACCGGGCTATGAGCAGTTCTTC.

The gene calls are TRBV10-3 and TRBJ2-7, with TRBD2 matching over 12 bases. Germline V CDR1 and CDR2: ENHRY, SYGVKD. The CDR3 consists of 12 residues. V was clipped by 11 bases and J by 9 bases; unmatched bases: 8. The CDR3 DNA is TGTGCCGTTAAACTAGCGGGAGGAGTGCAGTACTTC. Translated, it gives CAVKLAGGVQYF.

The rearrangement joins TRBV19 to TRBJ1-5; possible D gene TRBD1, 5 bases. The CDR3 length is 13 residues. V lost 6 bases and J lost 0, with 6 bases in between. CDR1 is LNHDA, CDR2 SQIVND, per germline (reference sequence). The chain's CDR3 is CASRQGSNQPQHF. Written as DNA, the CDR3 is TGTGCCAGTAGGCAGGGTAGCAATCAGCCCCAGCATTTT.

This rearrangement joins TRBV6-1 to TRBJ1-2; 7 nucleotides match TRBD1. Germline CDR1 reads MNHNS; CDR2 reads SASEGT. The CDR3 runs 15 residues. Trimming took 4 bases from V and 5 from J; bases not matched to a gene: 10. CDR3 DNA sequence: TGTGCCAGCAGTGCTGGAGGGACAGTTTTATATGGCTACACCTTC. This codes for CASSAGGTVLYGYTF.

The chain couples TRBV6-1 to TRBJ1-1; 9 positions agree with TRBD1. This CDR3 is built from 15 residues. Germline V gives CDR1 MNHNS, CDR2 SASEGT. V lost 6 bases and J lost 11; bases outside the gene matches: 16. DNA for the CDR3: TGTGCCAGCAGGCCCGGGACAGGGCTCCCATCGGGGGCTTTCTTT. Protein product: CASRPGTGLPSGAFF.

CDR3 sequence: CASTPNEGRFYEQYF. The CDR3 DNA is TGTGCCAGCACCCCAAATGAGGGCCGATTCTACGAGCAGTACTTC. This chain links TRBV27 with TRBJ2-7; D is perhaps TRBD2 (5 bases). Trimming stripped 7 bases from V and 3 bases from J, with 19 bases between. Germline loops: CDR1 MNHEY, CDR2 SMNVEV (reference sequence). The CDR3 extends over 15 amino acids.

The rearrangement joins TRBV9 to TRBJ1-2; D not resolved. The CDR3 is 16 residues long. CDR1 is SGDLS, CDR2 YYNGEE, per germline. With 4 bases removed from V and 4 bases from J, the gap between germline ends came to 20 bases. CDR3 in DNA: TGTGCCAGCAGCCCCCCCCTGAGGGATTTTGGCTATGGCTACACCTTC. This codes for CASSPPLRDFGYGYTF.

The chain links TRBV25-1 to TRBJ2-7, with D perhaps TRBD2 (5 bases). Germline assignment: CDR1 MGHDK and CDR2 SYGVNS. Trimming cost V 7 bases and J 2 bases, with 9 bases left between them. The CDR3 totals 12 residues. CDR3 loop: CASISGAYEQYF. Written as DNA, the CDR3 is TGTGCCAGCATATCCGGGGCCTACGAGCAGTACTTC.

The chain combines TRBV5-1 with TRBJ2-1; 8 nucleotides match TRBD1. V was pared by 5 bases and J by 3 bases, with 7 bases of the junction left unmatched. The CDR3 has 15 amino acids. Germline CDR1 and CDR2: SGHRS and YFSETQ. DNA for the CDR3: TGCGCCAGCAGTTTAAACAGGGGGATCTACAATGAGCAGTTCTTC. Protein: CASSLNRGIYNEQFF.

V is TRBV11-2 and J is TRBJ2-5; 7 nucleotides line up with TRBD1. The J segment lost 2 bases and the V segment lost 2 bases, leaving 5 bases of the junction unmatched. The CDR3 is made up of 15 amino acids. From germline, CDR1 is SGHAT and CDR2 FQNNGV. The CDR3 loop reads CASSLNAGGQETQYF. The CDR3 nucleotides are TGTGCCAGCAGCTTAAACGCAGGGGGACAAGAGACCCAGTACTTC.